The rows below give T cell receptor beta chains drawn from one sample of a study of T cells after yellow fever vaccination. Each CDR3 protein is one row after TCRdb ran MiXCR on the 5' RACE reads. Counted here are roughly 310,000 distinct CDR3 sequences, more than 8.5% occurring once; the ten biggest clones make up about 20%. The specimen was PBMCs, collected on the day of the first yellow fever vaccination. The origin of the receptors is a man aged 18 to 29 who received the YFV17D yellow fever vaccine. CDR3s include the opening cysteine and the closing phenylalanine or tryptophan. D genes are given only for firm matches. The size field is filled for only some rows; it gives once, few, many or a size class.

>-|-|TRBJ2-1|TRBV29-1
TGCAGCGTGGTAAGGAGCTCCTACAATGAGCAGTTCTTC
CSVVRSSYNEQFF
>TRBD2|-|TRBJ2-1|TRBV6-2/TRBV6-3
TGTGCCAGCAGCCCGGGACTAGCGGGGGGCGATGAGCAGTTCTTC
CASSPGLAGGDEQFF
>TRBD1|-|TRBJ1-5|TRBV19
TGTGCCAGTAGTCCGGGGAGGGGGCGACATTATAGCAATCAGCCCCAGCATTTT
CASSPGRGRHYSNQPQHF
>-|few|TRBJ1-5|TRBV12-3/TRBV12-4
TGTGCCAGCAGCCGGGGGGGTCTAGGCATGAATCAGCCCCAGCATTTT
CASSRGGLGMNQPQHF
>TRBD2|many|TRBJ2-1|TRBV7-9
TGTGCCAGCAGTCCGGGACTAGCGCAATACAATGAGCAGTTCTTC
CASSPGLAQYNEQFF
>TRBD2|few|TRBJ2-7|TRBV6-1
TGTGCCAGCAGTCAACCTGGTAGGACTAGCGCTTCCTACGAGCAGTACTTC
CASSQPGRTSASYEQYF
>TRBD1|few|TRBJ1-2|TRBV7-2
TGTGCCAGCAGCTTCGCAGGGGGCCTAGCTAACTATGGCTACACCTTC
CASSFAGGLANYGYTF
>-|few|TRBJ2-7|TRBV20-1
TGCAGTGCTAGAGAGGGGGGCCCAGGCTACGAGCAGTACTTC
CSAREGGPGYEQYF
>TRBD1|-|TRBJ2-5|TRBV19
TGTGCCAGTAGTGGACAGGGGACGGAGACCCAGTACTTC
CASSGQGTETQYF
>-|-|TRBJ1-1|TRBV30
TGTGCCTGGAGTGTACTCCTGAACACTGAAGCTTTCTTT
CAWSVLLNTEAFF
>TRBD2|many|TRBJ2-1|TRBV7-2
TGTGCCAGCAGCTTACGGCTAGCGGGGGGCCCCCAGTTCTTC
CASSLRLAGGPQFF
>-|many|TRBJ1-5|TRBV28
TGTGCCAGCAGCGAGTTTGCGGGCTACCGGGACAGCAATCAGCCCCAGCATTTT
CASSEFAGYRDSNQPQHF
>TRBD2|many|TRBJ2-7|TRBV10-3
TGTGCCAGCGGGGGGTACTACGAGCAGTACTTC
CASGGYYEQYF
>-|-|TRBJ1-3|TRBV3-1
TGTGCCAGCAGCCAATTTACGACGGATGGAAACACCATATATTTT
CASSQFTTDGNTIYF
>-|few|TRBJ2-5|TRBV7-7
TGTGCCAGCAGCTTCGGACAGCCTGGCGGGACCCAGTACTTC
CASSFGQPGGTQYF
>-|few|TRBJ1-6|TRBV5-4
TGTGCCAGCAGCTTGGTTCCAGGGAGGAATTCACCCCTCCACTTT
CASSLVPGRNSPLHF
>TRBD2|few|TRBJ2-5|TRBV7-2
TGTGCCAGCAGCTCCGGGGGGGTGGAGACCCAGTACTTC
CASSSGGVETQYF
>-|many|TRBJ2-7|TRBV11-3
TGTGCCAGCAGCTCAAACTCGGGCTACGAGCAGTACTTC
CASSSNSGYEQYF
>-|many|TRBJ1-2|TRBV7-9
TGTGCCAGCAGCAAGACAGCTTATGGCTACACCTTC
CASSKTAYGYTF
>TRBD1|many|TRBJ1-1|TRBV2
TGTGCCAGCAGCCGGACAGGGGTGAACACTGAAGCTTTCTTT
CASSRTGVNTEAFF
>-|-|TRBJ1-6|TRBV25-1
TGTGCCAGCAGTGAATTCAACAGTAGGAATTCACCCCTCCACTTT
CASSEFNSRNSPLHF
>-|-|TRBJ2-3|TRBV6-4
TGTGCCAGCAGTGACTCGAGTACGTCAGGGGGCACAGATACGCAGTATTTT
CASSDSSTSGGTDTQYF
>-|-|TRBJ2-1|TRBV12-5
TGTGCTAGTGGTTTGGTACTATCTGCAGGGAACAATGAGCAGTTCTTC
CASGLVLSAGNNEQFF
>-|-|TRBJ1-1|TRBV4-1
TGCGCCAGCAGCCTAATCCTTCCGACACGGGCTTCGACTGAAGCTTTCTTT
CASSLILPTRASTEAFF
>-|few|TRBJ1-2|TRBV5-5
TGTGCCAGCAGCTTGAGTGGGAACTATGGCTACACCTTC
CASSLSGNYGYTF
>TRBD1|-|TRBJ1-4|TRBV4-3
TGCGCCAGCCACAACAGGGGGCGAGATGAAAAACTGTTTTTT
CASHNRGRDEKLFF
>-|few|TRBJ2-2|TRBV11-2
TGTGCCAGCAGCCTTCGTCGGGGCGACGACACCGGGGAGCTGTTTTTT
CASSLRRGDDTGELFF
>-|-|TRBJ2-7|TRBV5-1
TGCGCCAGCAGCTTGGCGGGGCGGGACTTCGAGGAGCAGTACTTC
CASSLAGRDFEEQYF
>-|few|TRBJ1-6|TRBV6-5
TGTGCCAGCAGTCTCGGACGGTCGAGTAATTCACCCCTCCACTTT
CASSLGRSSNSPLHF
>-|few|TRBJ2-5|TRBV5-1
TGCGCCAGCAGCACTGGACGGGCCCAGGGGGAGACCCAGTACTTC
CASSTGRAQGETQYF